This T cell receptor beta chain was sequenced during a study of blood T cell repertoires in COVID-19. Study-level background: Acute and convalescent COVID-19 samples came from the United States, Italy and Spain.

Germline V lookup: CDR1 MNHEY, CDR2 SVGEGT. V was pared by 5 bases and J by 1 base, with 7 bases of the junction left unmatched. CDR3 length: 16 amino acids. Method: immunoSEQ multiplex PCR; TCRdb's copy keeps in-frame clones and lacks some. The profile shows approximately 300,000 clones, roughly four fifths of them singletons. A single count supports this clone. The origin of this receptor is a person aged 65 to 85 with COVID-19, enrolled during active disease. The specimen sequenced was peripheral blood. This chain links TRBV6-2 or TRBV6-3 with TRBJ2-7; 11 nucleotides align to TRBD2. The CDR3 bases are TGTGCCAGCAGTCACGGTAGACTAGCGGGGTCCTACGAGCAGTACTTC. It is translated as CASSHGRLAGSYEQYF.